The entry below describes one TCR beta chain. The authors' processing: From reference gene primer amplification, estimates of nucleated cell counts were derived. Profiled with immunoSEQ multiplex PCR; TCRdb holds only in-frame clones, not every one. The V and J calls and clone size come from that table; D and trimming were worked out from the DNA. The repertoire includes roughly 400,000 clones, roughly 88% of them detected once, and around 1.5% sits in the top ten. V shed 2 bases, J shed 5 bases, and the junction held 2 bases outside the gene matches. In germline, CDR1 is LGHDT, CDR2 YNNKEL (reference sequence). The CDR3 length is 14 residues. The data stem from a study of blood T cell repertoires in COVID-19. As for the study in general: PBMCs, B-cell-depleted T cells, or T cells were the source of the cDNA or gDNA that made up the material.

Adults between roughly 18 and 90 years of age took part from 24 US areas. This chain connects TRBV3-1 (or the pseudogene TRBV3-2) to TRBJ2-7, with 11 nucleotides matching TRBD1. The sample comprised PBMCs or T cells enriched from blood (not recorded which). The TCR sequence derives from a woman between 18 and 29 years old who had been exposed to COVID-19. The DNA of the CDR3 is TGTGCCAGCAGCCAACGGGACAGGGGGGACGAGCAGTACTTC. As protein: CASSQRDRGDEQYF.